This T cell receptor beta chain was retrieved from a study of early T cells in non-severe SARS-CoV-2 infection. The TCR library protocol attached unique molecular identifiers to the individual cDNA molecules. Using its own MiXCR run on the 5' RACE reads, TCRdb lists one record per CDR3 protein. The table has roughly 20,000 distinct CDR3 sequences, about 5.7% seen once. The clonotype was recovered from an adult who was a healthcare worker with PCR-confirmed SARS-CoV-2 infection or an uninfected control (not recorded which). Sequenced here: whole blood, sampled at baseline.

The CDR3 DNA follows: TGTGCCAGTAGCTCGGGACAGCCCTCCTACGAGCAGTACTTC. The encoded protein is CASSSGQPSYEQYF. This chain joins TRBV19 and TRBJ2-7; 7 bases line up with TRBD1. The V segment lost 6 bases and the J segment 0 bases; nucleotides outside the gene matches: 5. The CDR3 runs to 14 residues. Germline V gives CDR1 LNHDA, CDR2 SQIVND (reference sequence).